Each of the 25 T cell receptor beta chains below was sequenced from the same sample in a study of T-cell reconstitution after alpha-beta-depleted transplantation in children. It was with unique molecular identifiers that the TCRbeta library was prepared. MiXCR, run by TCRdb on the PCR reads, gives a single entry per CDR3 protein. The profile covers 200,000 or so distinct CDR3 sequences, with 6.6% appearing a single time and about 5.5% taken by the ten largest. The material was PBMCs, obtained before TCRalphabeta/CD19-depleted stem cell transplant. The receptors were gathered from a boy aged 2 to 9 with acute lymphoblastic leukemia, due to receive a stem cell transplant.

In its sample, this clonotype was seen many times. The genes are TRBV12-3 or TRBV12-4 and TRBJ2-7; D is uncertain. The CDR3 runs to 14 residues. V was trimmed by 5 bases and J by 0 bases, leaving 11 bases between them. CDR3 in DNA: TGTGCCAGCAGTGCCGGACGCATCTCCTACGAGCAGTACTTC. Protein sequence: CASSAGRISYEQYF.

This chain uses TRBV20-1 with TRBJ2-7; 13 nucleotides match TRBD2. The CDR3 spans 15 residues. The germline CDR1 and CDR2 sequences are DFQATT and SNEGSKA (reference sequence). V lost 6 bases, J lost 5 bases, and 10 bases stayed unmatched. The CDR3 sequence: CSAFGLAGDSDEQYF. The CDR3 nucleotides read TGCAGTGCCTTCGGACTAGCGGGAGATTCCGACGAGCAGTACTTC.

Ten or more counts support this clonotype. Here the CDR3 reads CASSLGWGNNEQFF. CDR3 in DNA: TGTGCCAGCAGTTTGGGGTGGGGAAACAATGAGCAGTTCTTC. This sequence joins TRBV28 and TRBJ2-1; D not certain. The germline V and J ends were trimmed by 3 bases and 5 bases, with 11 bases remaining between them. This CDR3 region has 14 residues. Germline V gene lookup returns CDR1 MDHEN and CDR2 SYDVKM.

This clonotype was counted at least ten times. This chain links TRBV5-1 with TRBJ1-3; 7 bases map to TRBD1. The CDR3 extends over 16 amino acids. Germline loops: CDR1 SGHRS, CDR2 YFSETQ. V dropped 3 bases and J dropped 0; count of bases not matched to a gene: 6. CDR3: CASSYRDSGSGNTIYF. CDR3 DNA sequence: TGCGCCAGCAGCTACCGGGACAGCGGCTCTGGAAACACCATATATTTT. Complete variable domain (other parts from reference TRBV5-1 and TRBJ1-3): KAGVTQTPRYLIKTRGQQVTLSCSPISGHRSVSWYQQTPGQGLQFLFEYFSETQRNKGNFPGRFSGRQFSNSRSEMNVSTLELGDSALYLCASSYRDSGSGNTIYFGEGSWLTVV.

This clonotype occurred a few times. The chain carries TRBV6-5 and TRBJ2-7, with 7 bases aligning to TRBD1. The V and J ends lost 2 bases and 6 bases, in that order; junction bases with no gene match: 13. The germline gives CDR1 MNHEY, CDR2 SVGAGI. The CDR3 covers 16 residues. DNA of the CDR3: TGTGCCAGCAGTTACGCGATGACAGGGCGTGGGGTCGAGCAGTACTTC. Its protein product is CASSYAMTGRGVEQYF.

This clonotype has ten or more counts. This chain joins TRBV28 and TRBJ1-6, with D uncertain. The germline V gene encodes CDR1 MDHEN and CDR2 SYDVKM. V lost 7 bases to trimming and J lost 6 bases, with 16 bases between them. The CDR3 is 15 amino acids. CDR3 region: CASTTDPLSNSPLHF. The CDR3 DNA reads TGTGCCAGCACCACAGACCCGCTATCTAATTCACCCCTCCACTTT.

DNA for the CDR3: TGCAGCGTGCCGACTGCGAATACGCAGTATTTT. Residues: CSVPTANTQYF. V is TRBV29-1 and J is TRBJ2-3; D unresolved. Germline CDR1 reads SQVTM; CDR2 reads ANQGSEA. This CDR3 has 11 amino acids. The V and J ends lost 6 bases and 7 bases respectively, with 11 bases between them.

This clonotype was picked up many times. The chain couples TRBV10-3 to TRBJ1-1; D perhaps matches TRBD1 (6 bases). CDR1 is ENHRY, CDR2 SYGVKD, per germline. V was clipped by 1 base and J by 0 bases, with 9 bases between them. The CDR3 runs to 15 residues. CDR3 residues: CAISEWDTMNTEAFF. The DNA for the CDR3 is TGTGCCATCAGTGAGTGGGACACCATGAACACTGAAGCTTTCTTT.

This clonotype was counted at least ten times. One end of the junction is discordant with germline, which a read error may explain. The chain combines TRBV29-1 with TRBJ2-7, with 10 bases fitting TRBD2. This CDR3 spans 12 amino acids. CDR1 is SQVTM, CDR2 ANQGSEA, per germline. DNA for the CDR3: TGCAGCGTTGAAGGCGCTAGCGGGAGCCAGTCCTTC. Its protein product is CSVEGASGSQSF.

This clonotype was seen at least ten times. The chain is built from TRBV10-3 and TRBJ2-3; 9 bases align to TRBD2. The CDR3 length is 15 residues. Germline CDR1 reads ENHRY; CDR2 reads SYGVKD. After removal of 10 bases from V and 2 bases from J, the junction contained 10 bases not matched to a gene. The CDR3 region is CATLISGSSTDTQYF. CDR3 nucleotides: TGTGCCACCCTCATTAGCGGGAGCTCCACAGATACGCAGTATTTT.

This clonotype has at least ten counts. CDR3 region: CASSETTYNSPLHF. CDR3 nucleotide sequence: TGTGCCAGCAGCGAGACGACCTATAATTCACCCCTCCACTTT. This chain connects TRBV9 to TRBJ1-6; D is ambiguous. CDR3 length: 14 residues. Germline V lookup: CDR1 SGDLS, CDR2 YYNGEE. Trimming shortened V by 3 bases and J by 2 bases, and 6 bases separated the two germline ends. The entire variable domain, with the rest obtained from reference TRBV9 and TRBJ1-6, is as follows: DSGVTQTPKHLITATGQRVTLRCSPRSGDLSVYWYQQSLDQGLQFLIQYYNGEERAKGNILERFSAQQFPDLHSELNLSSLELGDSALYFCASSETTYNSPLHFGNGTRLTVT.

This clonotype appeared a few times. The V call is TRBV5-1, the J call TRBJ2-5; 10 bases are shared with TRBD1. The CDR3 runs 14 residues. Looked up from germline, CDR1 is SGHRS and CDR2 is YFSETQ. Losses at the gene ends were 0 bases for V and 8 bases for J; bases not matched to a gene: 4. The CDR3 coding sequence is TGCGCCAGCAGCTTGGGACAGGGGGCTCGAACCCAGTACTTC. Translating it yields CASSLGQGARTQYF.

V is TRBV14 and J is TRBJ1-3; D may be TRBD1 (5 bases). Trimming took 5 bases from V and 0 from J, leaving 11 bases between them. The CDR3 covers 15 residues. The V gene's germline CDR1 is SGHDN and CDR2 FVKESK. CDR3: CASSSRQRSGNTIYF. In nucleotides, the CDR3 is TGTGCCAGCAGCTCTCGACAGCGCTCTGGAAACACCATATATTTT.

This clonotype was picked up a small number of times. The rearrangement uses TRBV4-3 and TRBJ2-6; the D gene is possibly TRBD2 (5 bases). The CDR3 loop spans 16 amino acids. Trimming shortened V by 0 bases and J by 1 base, and 7 bases separated the two germline ends. Germline V gene data show CDR1 as LGHNA and CDR2 as YSLEER. The CDR3 region is CASSQDGSSGANVLTF. The CDR3 region has the DNA TGCGCCAGCAGCCAAGATGGGAGTTCTGGGGCCAACGTCCTGACTTTC.

This clonotype was recorded at least ten times. The chain has TRBV29-1 and TRBJ2-2, with TRBD1 identical over 10 bases. The trim removed 7 bases at V and 7 bases at J, leaving 12 bases unmatched. Germline assignment: CDR1 SQVTM and CDR2 ANQGSEA. The CDR3 has 15 amino acids. The CDR3 bases are TGCAGCGCAATGAGACAGGGGGCGATAGACGGGGAGCTGTTTTTT. Translation: CSAMRQGAIDGELFF.

This clonotype was picked up a small number of times. The chain combines TRBV9 with TRBJ1-4; a possible D gene is TRBD1 (5 bases). Germline CDR1 reads SGDLS; CDR2 reads YYNGEE. This CDR3 is 14 amino acids long. V was cut by 5 bases and J by 6 bases, with 14 bases left in between. The CDR3 loop reads CASSDRDRDEKLFF. The CDR3 region has the DNA TGTGCCAGCAGTGACCGGGACCGGGATGAAAAACTGTTTTTT.

This clonotype was found many times. The chain joins TRBV6-5 to TRBJ2-7, with a possible D match to TRBD2 (6 bases). Trimming pared 2 bases from V and 4 bases from J, leaving 15 bases between. Looked up from germline, CDR1 is MNHEY and CDR2 is SVGAGI. The CDR3 is made up of 15 amino acids. The DNA of the CDR3 is TGTGCCAGCAGTTACACTGGGGGGTTGGGGTACGAGCAGTACTTC. Protein sequence: CASSYTGGLGYEQYF.

This clonotype was seen once. This chain uses TRBV18 with TRBJ2-3; D ambiguous. Germline CDR1 KGHSH, CDR2 LQKENI. Trimming removed 4 bases from V and 6 bases from J, with 14 bases in between. The CDR3 has 14 residues. The CDR3 region has the DNA TGTGCCAGCTCACTCTACGTCCGGAACGATACGCAGTATTTT. It yields the protein CASSLYVRNDTQYF.

This clonotype was found many times. CDR3 DNA: TGTGCCAGCAGCTCAATGCGGGGGGAGACCCAGTACTTC. It specifies CASSSMRGETQYF. This sequence joins TRBV7-3 and TRBJ2-5; 7 nucleotides match TRBD2. The CDR3 is made up of 13 amino acids. Per the germline V gene, CDR1 is SGHTA and CDR2 is FQGTGA. Unmatched junction bases numbered 4, after V lost 4 bases and J lost 5 bases. Variable domain in full (rest from reference TRBV7-3 and TRBJ2-5): GAGVSQTPSNKVTEKGKYVELRCDPISGHTALYWYRQSLGQGPEFLIYFQGTGAADDSGLPNDRFFAVRPEGSVSTLKIQRTERGDSAVYLCASSSMRGETQYFGPGTRLLVL.

Many counts were recorded for this clonotype. V is TRBV7-9 and J is TRBJ1-3, with a weak D call TRBD1 (6 bases). Germline V gives CDR1 SEHNR, CDR2 FQNEAQ (reference sequence). This CDR3 comprises 14 residues. V lost 5 bases to trimming and J lost 4 bases, with 12 bases between them. The CDR3 DNA sequence: TGTGCCAGCAGCCCTGAGGACAGCGGAAACACCATATATTTT. It codes for CASSPEDSGNTIYF.

This sequence joins TRBV20-1 and TRBJ2-1, with TRBD2 matching over 8 bases. This CDR3 spans 14 amino acids. Per germline, CDR1 DFQATT and CDR2 SNEGSKA (reference sequence). The trim removed 7 bases at V and 5 bases at J, leaving 10 bases unmatched. CDR3 DNA sequence: TGCAGTGACCGCTTACGGGAGGGCCACAATGAGCAGTTCTTC. Residues: CSDRLREGHNEQFF.

This clonotype was picked up many times. The chain employs TRBV28 and TRBJ2-5; 8 bases align to TRBD1. This CDR3 region has 16 residues. Looked up from germline, CDR1 is MDHEN and CDR2 is SYDVKM. The V gene end was trimmed by 6 bases and the J gene end by 5 bases; junction bases not matched to a gene: 14. This CDR3 reads CASSRQGWVPRETQYF. The CDR3 bases are TGTGCCAGCAGCCGACAGGGGTGGGTCCCCAGGGAGACCCAGTACTTC.

This chain links TRBV19 with TRBJ2-5, with D possibly matching TRBD2 (6 bases). The CDR3 contains 13 residues. V was trimmed by 10 bases and J by 5 bases, leaving 17 bases between them. Germline CDR1 is LNHDA and CDR2 is SQIVND (reference sequence). The CDR3 loop is CATTGRRGETQYF. The CDR3 nucleotides read TGTGCCACTACCGGACGGCGGGGCGAGACCCAGTACTTC.

The table lists this clonotype with a few counts. The chain employs TRBV6-2 or TRBV6-3 and TRBJ1-5; D is possibly TRBD1 (5 bases). This CDR3 is built from 14 residues. V lost 5 bases and J 0 bases, leaving 8 bases between the germline ends. The germline V gene encodes CDR1 MNHEY and CDR2 SVGEGT. CDR3 loop: CASSQGYSNQPQHF. The CDR3 nucleotides are TGTGCCAGCAGTCAGGGATATAGCAATCAGCCCCAGCATTTT.

This clonotype was counted ten times or more. The rearrangement uses TRBV11-2 and TRBJ2-1, with D perhaps matching TRBD2 (6 bases). CDR3 length: 14 residues. Germline V CDR1 and CDR2: SGHAT, FQNNGV. The germline V and J ends were trimmed by 6 bases and 7 bases, with 16 bases remaining between them. The CDR3 sequence is CASRQLTGTNEQFF. Here the CDR3 DNA reads TGTGCCAGCAGGCAACTCACCGGGACTAATGAGCAGTTCTTC.